Each of the 24 T cell receptor beta chains below was sequenced from the same sample in a study of Graves' ophthalmopathy and Graves' hyperthyroidism (dated by TCRdb to the late 2010s). TCRdb shows the sequencer as Illumina HiSeq 2000. TCR beta CDR3 regions were amplified from RNA transcripts for repertoire sequencing. The first round of RT-PCR was done with HTBI primers and the Qiagen OneStep RT-PCR kit, and was followed by a second round of multiplex PCR, then size selection and purification. TCRdb took the public reads, trimmed them with fastp at Q25, ran MiXCR for clone calling and kept in-frame beta chains. For every CDR3 protein sequence, its rows merge into one entry that carries the most common genes and DNA. A total of 350,000 or so distinct CDR3 sequences appear in this sample, roughly 16% of them only once. The ten largest make up about 12% of the sample. Sequencing was done on a sample of peripheral blood. The source of these receptors is an adult man with Graves' ophthalmopathy.

This clonotype was seen many times. The chain joins TRBV6-1 to TRBJ1-2, with TRBD1 as a possible D gene (6 bases). V was cut by 7 bases and J by 2 bases, with 11 bases left in between. Germline V CDR1 and CDR2: MNHNS, SASEGT. CDR3 size: 13 residues. CDR3 amino acids: CASNPGQNYGYTF. DNA of the CDR3: TGTGCCAGCAATCCGGGACAAAACTATGGCTACACCTTC.

This clonotype occurred many times. The chain couples TRBV7-3 to TRBJ2-6; TRBD2 is a possible D gene (5 bases). The CDR3 contains 16 residues. Trimming removed 2 bases from V and 0 bases from J, with 8 bases in between. Germline assignment: CDR1 SGHTA and CDR2 FQGTGA. The CDR3 region is CASSLGSTSGANVLTF. The CDR3 DNA reads TGTGCCAGCAGCTTAGGGAGTACCTCTGGGGCCAACGTCCTGACTTTC.

V and J are TRBV7-2 and TRBJ2-5; 7 bases match TRBD2. Germline CDR1 and CDR2: SGHTA and FQGNSA. J was trimmed by 2 bases and V by 7 bases; bases with no gene match: 10. CDR3 length: 15 residues. As DNA, the CDR3 is TGTGCCAGCACCCCCCCAGCGGGACGTCAAGAGACCCAGTACTTC. It is translated as CASTPPAGRQETQYF.

There are many counts of this clonotype. The CDR3: CASTPLLDRNTEAFF. In DNA, the CDR3 is TGTGCCAGCACTCCATTACTCGACCGGAACACTGAAGCTTTCTTT. This chain joins TRBV9 and TRBJ1-1; D gene unclear. V lost 6 bases and J lost 1, with 16 bases in between. The germline V gene has CDR1 SGDLS and CDR2 YYNGEE. This CDR3 has 15 residues. Filled out from reference TRBV9 and TRBJ1-1, the complete variable domain reads DSGVTQTPKHLITATGQRVTLRCSPRSGDLSVYWYQQSLDQGLQFLIQYYNGEERAKGNILERFSAQQFPDLHSELNLSSLELGDSALYFCASTPLLDRNTEAFFGQGTRLTVV.

Many counts were recorded for this clonotype. The genes are TRBV6-5 and TRBJ1-1; D is uncertain. V was pared by 0 bases and J by 2 bases, with 10 bases between. The germline V gene has CDR1 MNHEY and CDR2 SVGAGI. The CDR3 is 15 residues long. In DNA form, the CDR3 reads TGTGCCAGCAGTTACTCGAGGACGGGAAACACTGAAGCTTTCTTT. Protein sequence: CASSYSRTGNTEAFF.

This clonotype was found many times. Because it lacks the conserved phenylalanine or tryptophan at the end, this CDR3 is likely a read error. V usage is TRBV7-8 and J usage is TRBJ2-7, with a possible D match to TRBD2 (6 bases). Germline loops: CDR1 SGHVS, CDR2 FQNEAQ. The CDR3 runs 15 residues. Trimming cost V 1 base and J 5 bases, with 15 bases left between them. In DNA, the CDR3 is TGTGCCAGCAGCTTAGTGGGGGGAGTTCCCCACGAGCAGTACTCC. Its protein is CASSLVGGVPHEQYS.

This clonotype was picked up many times. This CDR3 is CASSLAGGKAGELFF. The CDR3 coding sequence is TGCGCCAGCAGCTTGGCTGGGGGGAAAGCGGGGGAGCTGTTTTTT. The chain couples TRBV5-1 to TRBJ2-2; D may be TRBD2 (6 bases). Trimming cost V 0 bases and J 8 bases, with 14 bases left between them. Germline assignment: CDR1 SGHRS and CDR2 YFSETQ. The CDR3 totals 15 residues. Full variable domain (outside the CDR3, taken from reference TRBV5-1 and TRBJ2-2): KAGVTQTPRYLIKTRGQQVTLSCSPISGHRSVSWYQQTPGQGLQFLFEYFSETQRNKGNFPGRFSGRQFSNSRSEMNVSTLELGDSALYLCASSLAGGKAGELFFGEGSRLTVL.

This clonotype has ten or more counts. V gene TRBV15 combines with J gene TRBJ2-2; D might be TRBD2 (5 bases). Germline values: CDR1 LNHNV, CDR2 YYDKDF (reference sequence). This CDR3 comprises 15 residues. V was cut by 1 base and J by 6 bases, with 12 bases left in between. This CDR3 reads CATSRVSGYSGELFF. The CDR3 DNA sequence: TGTGCCACCAGCAGAGTAAGCGGCTACTCCGGGGAGCTGTTTTTT. Using reference TRBV15 and TRBJ2-2 for the parts outside the CDR3, the full variable domain is DAMVIQNPRYQVTQFGKPVTLSCSQTLNHNVMYWYQQKSSQAPKLLFHYYDKDFNNEADTPDNFQSRRPNTSFCFLDIRSPGLGDTAMYLCATSRVSGYSGELFFGEGSRLTVL.

In its sample, this clonotype was seen many times. The chain employs TRBV2 and TRBJ2-2, with TRBD2 matching over 14 bases. Germline assignment: CDR1 SNHLY and CDR2 FYNNEI. V lost 5 bases to trimming and J lost 5 bases; unmatched junction nucleotides: 4. The CDR3 contains 16 residues. CDR3 nucleotide sequence: TGTGCCAGCAGTACCGGGACTAGCGGGAGAACCGGGGAGCTGTTTTTT. This gives the protein CASSTGTSGRTGELFF.

The rearrangement links TRBV2 to TRBJ2-7; D is perhaps TRBD1 (7 bases). Germline assignment: CDR1 SNHLY and CDR2 FYNNEI. Trimming cost V 4 bases and J 6 bases, with 10 bases left between them. There are 12 residues in the CDR3. The CDR3 sequence is CASSARDSEQYF. CDR3 coding DNA: TGTGCCAGCAGTGCGCGGGACAGCGAGCAGTACTTC. The full variable domain, in which reference TRBV2 and TRBJ2-7 provide the parts outside the CDR3, is EPEVTQTPSHQVTQMGQEVILRCVPISNHLYFYWYRQILGQKVEFLVSFYNNEISEKSEIFDDQFSVERPDGSNFTLKIRSTKLEDSAMYFCASSARDSEQYFGPGTRLTVT.

The V call is TRBV12-3 or TRBV12-4, the J call TRBJ2-4; TRBD1 is a possible D gene (5 bases). The CDR3 is 12 residues long. Trimming removed 5 bases at V and 9 bases at J, with 11 bases between. CDR3 loop: CASSMAQGIQYF. Here the CDR3 DNA reads TGTGCCAGCAGTATGGCTCAGGGCATTCAGTACTTC.

This clonotype showed up just once. The J gene is TRBJ1-6, the V gene TRBV12-3 or TRBV12-4, with TRBD1 as a possible D gene (6 bases). CDR3 length: 13 amino acids. Trimming shortened V by 5 bases and J by 5 bases, and 7 bases separated the two germline ends. Here the CDR3 reads CASSRQDNSPLHF. The CDR3 nucleotides read TGTGCCAGCAGTCGACAGGATAATTCACCCCTCCACTTT.

This clonotype has just one count. The chain recombines TRBV15 with TRBJ1-5, with TRBD1 matching over 11 bases. Trimming cost V 5 bases and J 6 bases; bases outside gene matches: 3. Germline CDR1 reads LNHNV; CDR2 reads YYDKDF (reference sequence). This CDR3 has 14 amino acids. Here the CDR3 reads CATSRTGGGQPQHF. CDR3 bases: TGTGCCACCAGCCGGACAGGGGGCGGTCAGCCCCAGCATTTT.

This clonotype showed up many times. This chain links TRBV30 with TRBJ2-7; 12 nucleotides line up with TRBD2. V lost 8 bases to trimming and J lost 5 bases; unmatched junction nucleotides: 10. In germline, CDR1 is GTSNPN, CDR2 SVGIG (reference sequence). This CDR3 has 14 residues. CDR3 residues: CARGLAGGPHEQYF. The CDR3 DNA reads TGTGCCCGGGGTCTAGCGGGAGGGCCCCACGAGCAGTACTTC.

This clonotype was picked up many times. V usage is TRBV29-1 and J usage is TRBJ2-1; D gene unclear. Looked up from germline, CDR1 is SQVTM and CDR2 is ANQGSEA. The CDR3 spans 12 residues. V gave up 8 bases and J gave up 8 bases, with 16 bases separating them. This CDR3 reads CSLKSHFDEQFF. Here the CDR3 DNA reads TGCAGCCTGAAATCACATTTCGATGAGCAGTTCTTC.

V usage is TRBV28 and J usage is TRBJ1-2; D gene ambiguous. The V gene's germline CDR1 is MDHEN and CDR2 SYDVKM. Trimming cost V 5 bases and J 5 bases, with 15 bases left between them. The CDR3 length is 14 residues. CDR3 DNA: TGTGCCAGCAGTCTCCTACACCCTATGTATGGCTACACCTTC. Amino acids: CASSLLHPMYGYTF.

As to this clonotype: Since a much larger clone is just one base distant, this may be a read error. This sequence joins TRBV7-8 and TRBJ1-1; D gene ambiguous. V lost 4 bases to trimming and J lost 6 bases, with 12 bases between them. CDR3 length equals 13 residues. CDR1 is SGHVS, CDR2 FQNEAQ, per germline. The CDR3 region has the DNA TGTGCCAGCAGCTCAAACATGGACTCTGAAGCTTTCTTT. Its translation is CASSSNMDSEAFF.

In DNA form, the CDR3 reads TGTGCCAGCAGGACCCTTAGCACTGAAGCTTTCTTT. Residues: CASRTLSTEAFF. The J gene is TRBJ1-1, the V gene TRBV2; D remains ambiguous. V was pared by 6 bases and J by 4 bases, with 9 bases between. The CDR3 has 12 residues. CDR1 and CDR2 from the germline V gene are SNHLY and FYNNEI.

The chain couples TRBV29-1 to TRBJ2-2; D not certain. There are 12 residues in the CDR3. The germline gives CDR1 SQVTM, CDR2 ANQGSEA. V was trimmed by 4 bases and J by 3 bases, leaving 6 bases between them. The CDR3 region is CSVGPDTGELFF. In nucleotides, the CDR3 is TGCAGCGTTGGGCCCGACACCGGGGAGCTGTTTTTT.

Ten or more counts support this clonotype. The chain is built from TRBV20-1 and TRBJ2-7; 11 positions match TRBD1. There are 14 residues in the CDR3. Looked up from germline, CDR1 is DFQATT and CDR2 is SNEGSKA (reference sequence). The J segment lost 5 bases and the V segment lost 3 bases, leaving 6 bases of the junction unmatched. CDR3 protein: CSARRTGGNHEQYF. CDR3 nucleotide sequence: TGCAGTGCTAGGAGGACAGGGGGCAACCACGAGCAGTACTTC.

This clonotype was counted ten times or more. The chain couples TRBV3-1 to TRBJ1-1; a possible D gene is TRBD1 (6 bases). Germline-derived CDR1 and CDR2 are LGHDT and YNNKEL (reference sequence). This CDR3 is built from 13 residues. Trimming pared 1 base from V and 11 bases from J, leaving 14 bases between. CDR3 nucleotides: TGTGCCAGCAGCCAAGGGCTGGACAGCCCCGCTTTCTTT. This sequence encodes CASSQGLDSPAFF.

This clonotype was counted ten times or more. The rearrangement joins TRBV7-9 to TRBJ1-2, with TRBD1 as a possible D gene (5 bases). CDR1 is SEHNR, CDR2 FQNEAQ, per germline (reference sequence). CDR3 size: 12 residues. The V end lost 8 bases, the J end lost 7 bases, and 14 bases lay between the germline ends. This chain's CDR3 is CASGVGESGYTF. CDR3 nucleotide sequence: TGTGCCAGCGGCGTGGGGGAGAGTGGCTACACCTTC.

The table lists this clonotype with many counts. The chain combines TRBV7-2 with TRBJ2-7, with TRBD2 matching 8 bases. Germline loops: CDR1 SGHTA, CDR2 FQGNSA. V trimming: 6 bases; J trimming: 2 bases; junction bases outside the gene matches: 9. CDR3 length: 15 residues. Here the CDR3 reads CASSRGGTLTYEQYF. The CDR3 nucleotides read TGTGCCAGCAGTCGGGGGGGAACTCTGACCTACGAGCAGTACTTC.

This clonotype was seen ten or more times. Written as DNA, the CDR3 is TGTGCCAGCTCACCTTGGGACAGGGGGCTTCAGCCCCAGCATTTT. It codes for CASSPWDRGLQPQHF. V usage is TRBV18 and J usage is TRBJ1-5; 12 nucleotides match TRBD1. The CDR3 totals 15 residues. With 3 bases clipped from V and 6 bases from J, the junction kept 3 bases outside the gene matches. CDR1 and CDR2 (germline): KGHSH, LQKENI.